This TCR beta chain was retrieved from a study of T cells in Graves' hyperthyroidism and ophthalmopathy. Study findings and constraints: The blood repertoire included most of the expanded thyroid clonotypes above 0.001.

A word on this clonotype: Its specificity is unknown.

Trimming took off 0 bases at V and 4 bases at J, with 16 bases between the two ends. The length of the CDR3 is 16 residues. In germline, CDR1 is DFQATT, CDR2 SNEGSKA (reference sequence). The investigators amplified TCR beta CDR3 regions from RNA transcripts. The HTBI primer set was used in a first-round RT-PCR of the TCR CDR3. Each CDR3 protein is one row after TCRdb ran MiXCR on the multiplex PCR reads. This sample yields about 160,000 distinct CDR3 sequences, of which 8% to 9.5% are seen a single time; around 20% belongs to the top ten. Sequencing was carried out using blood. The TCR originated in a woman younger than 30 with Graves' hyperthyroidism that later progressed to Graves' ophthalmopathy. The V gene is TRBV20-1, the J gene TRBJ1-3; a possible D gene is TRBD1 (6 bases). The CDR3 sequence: CSARDLVRGGGNTIYF. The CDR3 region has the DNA TGCAGTGCTAGAGATCTAGTGAGGGGGGGGGGAAACACCATATATTTT.